Below, 30 T cell receptor beta chains from the same sample are listed, as sequenced in a study of blood T cell repertoires in COVID-19 (dated by TCRdb to the early 2020s). The method was the immunoSEQ multiplex PCR assay. Sourced from immuneACCESS, this table was stored by TCRdb with only in-frame sequences that have V and J called. A share of the clones is absent; for the studies checked, an unresolved V gene accounts for under half, and the remainder has no known explanation. For this sample the table gives 250,000 to 300,000 clones, of which roughly 86% were detected only once. The top ten clonotypes cover about 11% of the sample. Sequences were obtained from peripheral blood. The receptor source for this set is a woman between 25 and 40 years old with COVID-19, enrolled during active disease.

This clone turned up a few times. This chain links TRBV4-3 with TRBJ2-5; tentative D call: TRBD1 (6 bases). The germline V gene encodes CDR1 LGHNA and CDR2 YSLEER. V was trimmed by 0 bases and J by 8 bases, leaving 19 bases between them. CDR3 length: 16 residues. CDR3 sequence: CASSQDDPGTPTTQYF. CDR3 sequence (DNA): TGCGCCAGCAGCCAAGATGATCCCGGGACACCGACTACCCAGTACTTC.

The V gene is TRBV11-3, the J gene TRBJ2-3; TRBD1 might be the D (5 bases). CDR1 SGHNT and CDR2 YENEEA come from the germline V gene. This CDR3 is 13 amino acids long. Trimming removed 5 bases from V and 8 bases from J, with 14 bases in between. The CDR3 region has the DNA TGTGCCAGCAGCCCCGACAGTCCTGGTACGCAGTATTTT. Protein sequence: CASSPDSPGTQYF.

The gene calls are TRBV27 and TRBJ1-4, with 9 bases identical to TRBD1. Germline assignment: CDR1 MNHEY and CDR2 SMNVEV (reference sequence). The CDR3 consists of 14 residues. Germline trimming cut 6 bases from V and 8 bases from J; bases unmatched to any gene: 7. CDR3 bases: TGTGCCAGCAGGGTACAGGGGGCGCAGGAAAAACTGTTTTTT. Amino acid sequence: CASRVQGAQEKLFF.

This chain connects TRBV10-1 to TRBJ2-5; the match to TRBD2 covers 9 bases. Trimming took 4 bases from V and 1 from J; bases not matched to a gene: 4. The CDR3 consists of 15 residues. The germline V gene has CDR1 WNHNN and CDR2 SYGVQD (reference sequence). The CDR3 DNA reads as TGCGCCAGCAGTGCGGCTAGCGGGACCCAAGAGACCCAGTACTTC. This encodes CASSAASGTQETQYF.

The chain uses TRBV4-2 and TRBJ2-7; 8 positions match TRBD2. V was clipped by 0 bases and J by 7 bases; unmatched bases: 8. This CDR3 has 15 amino acids. Germline V gene lookup returns CDR1 LGHNA and CDR2 YNFKEQ. CDR3 residues: CASSQDLAGLGEQYF. The CDR3 bases are TGTGCCAGCAGCCAAGATCTAGCGGGTCTAGGGGAGCAGTACTTC.

The J gene is TRBJ1-4, the V gene TRBV28, with D possibly matching TRBD1 (5 bases). Germline CDR1 MDHEN, CDR2 SYDVKM. V gave up 10 bases and J gave up 5 bases, with 20 bases separating them. This CDR3 contains 15 residues. CDR3 loop: CATTMPPAGNEKLFF. The CDR3 DNA reads as TGTGCCACCACAATGCCCCCGGCAGGGAATGAAAAACTGTTTTTT.

The chain uses TRBV27 and TRBJ1-6, with D perhaps TRBD1 (5 bases). This CDR3 region has 14 residues. V was cut by 3 bases and J by 8 bases, with 11 bases left in between. Germline values: CDR1 MNHEY, CDR2 SMNVEV (reference sequence). CDR3 sequence (DNA): TGTGCCAGCAGTTTTGGGGCAGGGTATTCACCCCTCCACTTT. This translates into CASSFGAGYSPLHF.

The count of this clone is one. The V and J genes are TRBV6-6 and TRBJ2-1; 11 bases fit TRBD2. Germline V gene data show CDR1 as MNHNY and CDR2 as SVGAGI (reference sequence). The CDR3 loop spans 21 amino acids. The junction had 28 bases not matched to a gene; V was cut back by 8 bases and J by 7 bases. CDR3 loop: CASRWTGETRTSGSPGNEQFF. The CDR3 DNA follows: TGTGCCAGCCGCTGGACAGGGGAGACCCGCACTAGCGGGAGCCCCGGGAATGAGCAGTTCTTC.

The genes are TRBV7-9 and TRBJ2-7; D remains ambiguous. CDR1 and CDR2 from the germline V gene are SEHNR and FQNEAQ (reference sequence). The germline V and J ends were trimmed by 5 bases and 3 bases, with 17 bases remaining between them. The CDR3 is 15 residues long. The CDR3 region is CASSRRPFRLYEQYF. DNA of the CDR3: TGTGCCAGCAGCCGCAGACCTTTTAGACTCTACGAGCAGTACTTC.

The CDR3 DNA sequence: TGTGCCAGCAGCTTTAAGTTCGGGACTAGCGGAGAGACCCAGTACTTC. Protein sequence: CASSFKFGTSGETQYF. The V call is TRBV7-2, the J call TRBJ2-5; the match to TRBD2 covers 11 bases. Germline CDR1 and CDR2: SGHTA and FQGNSA. Germline trimming cut 3 bases from V and 4 bases from J; bases unmatched to any gene: 7. This CDR3 is 16 amino acids long. The full variable domain, its missing parts supplied by reference TRBV7-2 and TRBJ2-5, is GAGVSQSPSNKVTEKGKDVELRCDPISGHTALYWYRQSLGQGLEFLIYFQGNSAPDKSGLPSDRFSAERTGGSVSTLTIQRTQQEDSAVYLCASSFKFGTSGETQYFGPGTRLLVL.

The chain carries TRBV6-5 and TRBJ1-5, with 8 bases matching TRBD1. This CDR3 is built from 13 residues. In germline, CDR1 is MNHEY, CDR2 SVGAGI. With 5 bases clipped from V and 6 bases from J, the junction kept 3 bases outside the gene matches. The CDR3 sequence is CASSTGGRQPQHF. As DNA, the CDR3 is TGTGCCAGCAGTACAGGGGGACGTCAGCCCCAGCATTTT.

The chain combines TRBV7-2 with TRBJ1-2; D is possibly TRBD1 (5 bases). This CDR3 is built from 15 residues. Germline V gene data show CDR1 as SGHTA and CDR2 as FQGNSA. The V gene lost 1 base and the J gene lost 3 bases, with 12 bases spanning the gap. CDR3 sequence: CASSLVQGSYYGYTF. DNA of the CDR3: TGTGCCAGCAGCTTAGTCCAGGGATCTTACTATGGCTACACCTTC.

The chain has TRBV7-2 and TRBJ1-2, with 7 positions matching TRBD1. The junction had 6 bases not matched to a gene; V was cut back by 1 base and J by 4 bases. There are 15 residues in the CDR3. CDR1 and CDR2 from the germline V gene are SGHTA and FQGNSA. The chain's CDR3 is CASSLDRGPLYGYTF. The CDR3 DNA reads TGTGCCAGCAGCTTAGACAGGGGACCACTCTATGGCTACACCTTC.

Concerning this clone: A read error may produce the germline difference seen at one junction end. The J gene is TRBJ2-7, the V gene TRBV2, with TRBD2 matching over 12 bases. Germline V gives CDR1 SNHLY, CDR2 FYNNEI. This CDR3 region has 14 residues. CDR3: CASSQTGTSGPGNF. The DNA for the CDR3 is TGTGCCAGCAGCCAGACCGGGACTAGCGGGCCCGGGAACTTC.

V is TRBV21-1 and J is TRBJ2-1; TRBD1 is the table's D call and was not checked against the DNA. TRBV21-1 is classified as a pseudogene. There are 11 residues in the CDR3. CDR3 protein: CANPVDNEQFF. The CDR3, as DNA: TGTGCCAATCCAGTCGACAATGAGCAGTTCTTC.

The chain uses TRBV29-1 and TRBJ2-1, with 8 bases matching TRBD2. The trim removed 8 bases at V and 4 bases at J, leaving 7 bases unmatched. The CDR3 runs 13 residues. In germline, CDR1 is SQVTM, CDR2 ANQGSEA. The CDR3 loop is CSTRLARYNEQFF. CDR3 coding DNA: TGCAGCACCCGACTAGCGAGATACAATGAGCAGTTCTTC.

The chain uses TRBV25-1 and TRBJ2-5; 7 bases fit TRBD2. The CDR3 consists of 17 residues. After removal of 2 bases from V and 1 base from J, the junction contained 10 bases not matched to a gene. From germline, CDR1 is MGHDK and CDR2 SYGVNS. For the CDR3, the DNA is TGTGCCAGCAGTGAAACCGGGGGGAGAGCCTCCCAAGAGACCCAGTACTTC. As protein: CASSETGGRASQETQYF.

The V gene is TRBV1, the J gene TRBJ2-2; the table's D call TRBD2 went unverified against the DNA. TRBV1 has pseudogene status. The CDR3 loop spans 16 amino acids. CDR3 nucleotide sequence: TGCACCAGCAGCCCCCCCGGGTCTAGCAGAACCGGGGAGCTGTTTTTT. Translated, it gives CTSSPPGSSRTGELFF.

The rearrangement joins TRBV7-2 to TRBJ2-1; 7 nucleotides agree with TRBD1. Germline assignment: CDR1 SGHTA and CDR2 FQGNSA. The CDR3 runs 13 residues. Trimming removed 5 bases from V and 7 bases from J; junction bases left unmatched: 5. The CDR3 protein is CASSDETGNEQFF. The CDR3 DNA reads TGTGCCAGCAGCGACGAGACAGGGAATGAGCAGTTCTTC.

The chain has TRBV6-5 and TRBJ2-5; tentatively, D is TRBD2 (6 bases). The germline V gene has CDR1 MNHEY and CDR2 SVGAGI. V lost 8 bases and J lost 1, with 11 bases in between. There are 13 residues in the CDR3. CDR3 residues: CASGVLAQETQYF. The CDR3, as DNA: TGTGCCAGCGGCGTACTAGCCCAAGAGACCCAGTACTTC.

The chain employs TRBV29-1 and TRBJ1-1; 9 nucleotides match TRBD1. Germline trimming cut 4 bases from V and 5 bases from J; bases unmatched to any gene: 5. Germline assignment: CDR1 SQVTM and CDR2 ANQGSEA. This CDR3 is 13 amino acids long. The DNA of the CDR3 is TGCAGCGTTGCTCCCGGACAGGGGACTGAAGCTTTCTTT. Translation gives CSVAPGQGTEAFF.

V usage is TRBV2 and J usage is TRBJ2-1; 9 nucleotides align to TRBD1. Looked up from germline, CDR1 is SNHLY and CDR2 is FYNNEI. V lost 2 bases to trimming and J lost 4 bases; unmatched junction nucleotides: 3. The CDR3 loop spans 15 amino acids. CDR3 protein: CASSEPDRGYNEQFF. Here the CDR3 DNA reads TGTGCCAGCAGTGAACCGGACAGGGGATACAATGAGCAGTTCTTC.

CDR3 sequence reads: CASSRGQAGETQYF. The CDR3 DNA follows: TGCGCCAGCAGCCGAGGACAGGCGGGGGAGACCCAGTACTTC. The chain employs TRBV4-1 and TRBJ2-5, with a possible D match to TRBD1 (7 bases). Trimming cost V 4 bases and J 5 bases, with 14 bases left between them. CDR1 and CDR2 (germline): MGHRA, YSYEKL. The CDR3 loop spans 14 amino acids.

This chain links TRBV7-9 with TRBJ1-4; 8 bases agree with TRBD1. The CDR3 runs to 15 residues. Germline-derived CDR1 and CDR2 are SEHNR and FQNEAQ (reference sequence). V lost 5 bases, J lost 7 bases, and 9 bases stayed unmatched. The CDR3 sequence is CASSLAQGVGEKLFF. The CDR3, as DNA: TGTGCCAGCAGCCTCGCACAGGGGGTGGGTGAAAAACTGTTTTTT.

The V call is TRBV30, the J call TRBJ2-2; 8 bases match TRBD1. This CDR3 is built from 15 residues. The germline V gene encodes CDR1 GTSNPN and CDR2 SVGIG (reference sequence). Germline trimming cut 2 bases from V and 3 bases from J; bases unmatched to any gene: 5. CDR3 DNA: TGTGCCTGGAGTATGGGACAGGCGTACACCGGGGAGCTGTTTTTT. Protein product: CAWSMGQAYTGELFF.

The chain's CDR3 is CAWNSGRSYNEQFF. CDR3 nucleotides: TGTGCCTGGAATAGCGGGAGGTCTTACAATGAGCAGTTCTTC. The rearrangement joins TRBV30 to TRBJ2-1; TRBD2 matches 10 bases. Losses at the gene ends were 4 bases for V and 4 bases for J; bases not matched to a gene: 4. Per the germline V gene, CDR1 is GTSNPN and CDR2 is SVGIG (reference sequence). The CDR3 extends over 14 amino acids.

The CDR3 sequence is CASSLRDSYNEQFF. CDR3 nucleotides: TGTGCCAGCAGCCTCCGGGACAGCTACAATGAGCAGTTCTTC. The J gene is TRBJ2-1, the V gene TRBV6-5, with 7 bases aligning to TRBD1. From germline, CDR1 is MNHEY and CDR2 SVGAGI. There are 14 residues in the CDR3. J gave up 3 bases and V 6 bases, and 5 bases lay outside the gene matches.

The chain joins TRBV7-8 to TRBJ1-2; D perhaps matches TRBD1 (5 bases). This CDR3 has 14 amino acids. Germline-derived CDR1 and CDR2 are SGHVS and FQNEAQ. With 1 base removed from V and 1 base from J, the gap between germline ends came to 7 bases. CDR3 in amino acids: CASSLGRDNYGYTF. CDR3 sequence (DNA): TGTGCCAGCAGCTTAGGCAGGGATAACTATGGCTACACCTTC.

The genes are TRBV27 and TRBJ1-5; 9 bases match TRBD1. Germline loops: CDR1 MNHEY, CDR2 SMNVEV (reference sequence). V was pared by 5 bases and J by 1 base, with 9 bases of the junction left unmatched. The CDR3 loop spans 17 amino acids. The CDR3 DNA reads as TGTGCCAGCAGTCCCCACCGGGACAGGGTAAGCAATCAGCCCCAGCATTTT. Its protein is CASSPHRDRVSNQPQHF.

The chain couples TRBV18 to TRBJ1-4; 7 bases line up with TRBD1. V was pared by 0 bases and J by 8 bases, with 6 bases of the junction left unmatched. The CDR3 consists of 15 residues. The germline gives CDR1 KGHSH, CDR2 LQKENI. CDR3 coding DNA: TGTGCCAGCTCACCACCCGACAGGGAAGGGGAAAAACTGTTTTTT. It codes for CASSPPDREGEKLFF.